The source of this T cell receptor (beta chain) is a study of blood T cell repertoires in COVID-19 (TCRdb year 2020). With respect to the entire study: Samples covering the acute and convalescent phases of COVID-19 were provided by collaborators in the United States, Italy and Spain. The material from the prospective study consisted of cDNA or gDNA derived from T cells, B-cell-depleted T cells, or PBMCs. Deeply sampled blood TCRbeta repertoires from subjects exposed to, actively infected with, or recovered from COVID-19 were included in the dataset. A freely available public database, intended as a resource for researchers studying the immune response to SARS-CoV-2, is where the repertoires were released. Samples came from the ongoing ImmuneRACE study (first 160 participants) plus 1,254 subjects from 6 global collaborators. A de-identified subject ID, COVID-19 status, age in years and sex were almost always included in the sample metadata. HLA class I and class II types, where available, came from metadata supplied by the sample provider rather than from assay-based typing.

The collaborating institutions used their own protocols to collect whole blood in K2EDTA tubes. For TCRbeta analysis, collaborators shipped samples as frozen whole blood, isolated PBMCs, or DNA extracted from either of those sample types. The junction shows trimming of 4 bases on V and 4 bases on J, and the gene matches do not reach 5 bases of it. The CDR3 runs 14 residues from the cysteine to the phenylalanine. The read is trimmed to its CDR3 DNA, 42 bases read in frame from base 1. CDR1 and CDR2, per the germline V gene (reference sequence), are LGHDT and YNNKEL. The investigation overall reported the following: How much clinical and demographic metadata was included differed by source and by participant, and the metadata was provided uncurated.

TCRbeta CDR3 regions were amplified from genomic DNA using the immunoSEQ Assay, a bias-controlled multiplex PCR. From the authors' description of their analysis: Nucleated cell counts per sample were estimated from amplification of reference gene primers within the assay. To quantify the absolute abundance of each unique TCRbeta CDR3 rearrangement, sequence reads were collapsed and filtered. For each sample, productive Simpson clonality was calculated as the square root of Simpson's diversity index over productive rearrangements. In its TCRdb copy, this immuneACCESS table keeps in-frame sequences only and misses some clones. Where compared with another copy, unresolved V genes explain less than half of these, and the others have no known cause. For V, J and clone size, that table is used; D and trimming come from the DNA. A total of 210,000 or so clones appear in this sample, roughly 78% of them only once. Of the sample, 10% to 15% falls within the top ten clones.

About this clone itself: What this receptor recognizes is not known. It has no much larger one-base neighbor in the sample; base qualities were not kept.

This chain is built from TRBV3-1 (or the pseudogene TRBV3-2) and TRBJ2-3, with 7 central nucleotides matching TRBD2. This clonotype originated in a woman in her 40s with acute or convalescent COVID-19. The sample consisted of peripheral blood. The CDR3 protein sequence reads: CASSLRGGPDTQYF. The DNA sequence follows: TGTGCCAGCAGCCTTAGGGGAGGGCCAGATACGCAGTATTTT.